This TCR beta chain stems from a study of blood T cell repertoires in COVID-19. Study overall: Cohort 3 donors were reported recovered after two negative PCRs, clearance, or symptom resolution.

This clone appeared once. Clones were sequenced by immunoSEQ multiplex PCR, and TCRdb holds only the in-frame ones, with some missing. This sample has 120,000 to 150,000 clones; 84% occur once, and the top ten carry 3% to 4%. This sequence was found in a man between 50 and 59 years old in a cohort exposed to, infected with or recovered from COVID-19 (not recorded which). The sample taken for sequencing was PBMCs or T cells enriched from blood (not recorded which).

The CDR3 is CASSQAGDPRYEQYF. The DNA of the CDR3 is TGTGCCAGCAGCCAAGCGGGAGACCCCCGCTACGAGCAGTACTTC. The rearrangement links TRBV3-1 (or the pseudogene TRBV3-2) to TRBJ2-7; a possible D gene is TRBD2 (6 bases). V dropped 1 base and J dropped 3 bases, with 13 bases sitting between them. The germline CDR1 and CDR2 sequences are LGHDT and YNNKEL (reference sequence). The CDR3 has 15 amino acids.